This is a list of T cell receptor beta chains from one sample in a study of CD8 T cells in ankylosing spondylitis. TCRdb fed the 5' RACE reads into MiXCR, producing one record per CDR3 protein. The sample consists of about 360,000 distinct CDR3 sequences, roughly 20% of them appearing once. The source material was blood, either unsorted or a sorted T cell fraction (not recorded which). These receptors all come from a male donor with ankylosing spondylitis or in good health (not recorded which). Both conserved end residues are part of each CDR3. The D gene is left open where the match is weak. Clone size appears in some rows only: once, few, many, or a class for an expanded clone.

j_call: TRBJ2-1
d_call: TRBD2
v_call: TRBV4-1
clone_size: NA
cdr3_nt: TGCGCCAGCAGTGCAGGACTAGAGTGGGCGTATGAGCAGTTCTTC
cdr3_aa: CASSAGLEWAYEQFF

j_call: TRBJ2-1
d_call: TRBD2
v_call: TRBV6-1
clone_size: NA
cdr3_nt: TGTGCCAGCAGCACGACGGGGGGGCCTCTCAATGAGCAGTTCTTC
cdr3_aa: CASSTTGGPLNEQFF

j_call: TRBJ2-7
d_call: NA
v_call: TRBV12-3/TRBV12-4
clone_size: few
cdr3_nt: TGTGCCAGCGGGGTGGAGGGGGGGTTAACCTACGAGCAGTACTTC
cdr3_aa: CASGVEGGLTYEQYF

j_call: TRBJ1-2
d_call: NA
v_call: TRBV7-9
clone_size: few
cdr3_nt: TGTGCCAGCAGACCGGGACTACTGAACTATGGCTACACCTTC
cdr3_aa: CASRPGLLNYGYTF

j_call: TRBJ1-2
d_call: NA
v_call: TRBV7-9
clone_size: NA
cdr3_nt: TGTGCCAGCAGCGCCGGGACACCCCCGGTCGGGGGCTACACCTTC
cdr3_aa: CASSAGTPPVGGYTF

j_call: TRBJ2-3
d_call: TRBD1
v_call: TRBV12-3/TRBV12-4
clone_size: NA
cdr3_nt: TGTGCCAGCAGTATACAGGGGGCCCAACTCACAGATACGCAGTATTTT
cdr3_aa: CASSIQGAQLTDTQYF

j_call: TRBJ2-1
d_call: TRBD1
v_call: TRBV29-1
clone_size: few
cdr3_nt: TGCAGCGTTGTTACGCAGGGGGTTCTGTTCTTC
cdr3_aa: CSVVTQGVLFF

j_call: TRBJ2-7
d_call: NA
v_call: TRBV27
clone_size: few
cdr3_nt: TGTGCCAGCAGTTTAAACGGACGGAAAACCACCTACGAGCAGTACTTC
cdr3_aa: CASSLNGRKTTYEQYF

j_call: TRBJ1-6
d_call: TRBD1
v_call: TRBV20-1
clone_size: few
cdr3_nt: TGCAGTGCTAGAGATCCAGGGACAGGGAATTCACCCCTCCACTTT
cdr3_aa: CSARDPGTGNSPLHF

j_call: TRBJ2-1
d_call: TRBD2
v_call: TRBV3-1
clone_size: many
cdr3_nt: TGTGCCAGCAGCCTGACTAGCGGAGGGTACAATGAGCAGTTCTTC
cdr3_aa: CASSLTSGGYNEQFF

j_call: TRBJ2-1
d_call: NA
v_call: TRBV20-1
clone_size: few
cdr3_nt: TGCAGTGCTAGTCTGGACCGCACCTACAATGAGCAGTTCTTC
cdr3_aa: CSASLDRTYNEQFF

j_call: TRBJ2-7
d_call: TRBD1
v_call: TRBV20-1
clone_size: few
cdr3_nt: TGCAGTGCTAGGACGTTGACAGGGGGCTACTACGAGCAGTACTTC
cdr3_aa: CSARTLTGGYYEQYF

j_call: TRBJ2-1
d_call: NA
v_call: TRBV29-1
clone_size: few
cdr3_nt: TGCAGCGTTGAAGCCCCCCGACAGGCGGGCAATGAGCAGTTCTTC
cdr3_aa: CSVEAPRQAGNEQFF

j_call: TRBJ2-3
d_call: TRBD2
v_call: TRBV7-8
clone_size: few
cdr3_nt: TGTGCCAGCAGCTTAGGGCGAGGGACTAGCTTTCCTCCAAGCACAGATACGCAGTATTTT
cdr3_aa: CASSLGRGTSFPPSTDTQYF

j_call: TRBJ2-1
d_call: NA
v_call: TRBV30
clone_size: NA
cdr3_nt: TGTGCCTGGAGTGTGGGCTCCAGCTCCTACAATGAGCAGTTCTTC
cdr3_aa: CAWSVGSSSYNEQFF

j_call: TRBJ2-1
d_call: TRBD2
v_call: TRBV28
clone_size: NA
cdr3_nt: TGTGCCAGCAGTACGACTAGCGGGGGATACTACTCCTACAATGAGCAGTTCTTC
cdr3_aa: CASSTTSGGYYSYNEQFF

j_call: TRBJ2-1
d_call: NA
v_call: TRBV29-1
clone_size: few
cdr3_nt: TGCAGCGTAAGAGACGGGGATCCTTCCTACAATGAGCAGTTCTTC
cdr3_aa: CSVRDGDPSYNEQFF

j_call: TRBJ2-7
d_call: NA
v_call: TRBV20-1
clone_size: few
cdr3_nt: TGCAGTGCTAGATCTCCTGACATTCCCTATTCCTACGAGCAGTACTTC
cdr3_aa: CSARSPDIPYSYEQYF

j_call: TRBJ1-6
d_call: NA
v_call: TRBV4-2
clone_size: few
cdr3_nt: TGTGCCAGCAGCCAAGATAGGACCGGGACGTCTTCACCCCTCCACTTT
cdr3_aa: CASSQDRTGTSSPLHF

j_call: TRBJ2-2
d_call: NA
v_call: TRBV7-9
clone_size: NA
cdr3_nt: TGTGCCAGCAGCCCCTCGGGACACAACACCGGGGAGCTGTTTTTT
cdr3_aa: CASSPSGHNTGELFF

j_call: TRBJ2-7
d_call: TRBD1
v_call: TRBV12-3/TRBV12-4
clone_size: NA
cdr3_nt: TGTGCCAGCAGCTCCGGGACAGCCTTGGAGCAGTACTTC
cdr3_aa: CASSSGTALEQYF

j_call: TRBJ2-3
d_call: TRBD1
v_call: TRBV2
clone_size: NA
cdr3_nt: TGTGCCAGCAGTGGATTAACAGGGGGCCTTCGGGTAGATACGCAGTATTTT
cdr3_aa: CASSGLTGGLRVDTQYF

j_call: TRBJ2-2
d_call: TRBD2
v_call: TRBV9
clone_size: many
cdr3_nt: TGTGCCAGCAGCCCCAGCGGGATAATCACCGGGGAGCTGTTTTTT
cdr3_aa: CASSPSGIITGELFF

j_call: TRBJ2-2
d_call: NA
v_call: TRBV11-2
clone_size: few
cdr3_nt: TGTGCCAGCAGCTCCTGGCGGGAGAACACCGGGGAGCTGTTTTTT
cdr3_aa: CASSSWRENTGELFF

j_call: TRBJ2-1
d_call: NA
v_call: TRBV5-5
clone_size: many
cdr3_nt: TGTGCCAGCAGCTTGTTAGGGATTGAGCAGTTCTTC
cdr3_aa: CASSLLGIEQFF

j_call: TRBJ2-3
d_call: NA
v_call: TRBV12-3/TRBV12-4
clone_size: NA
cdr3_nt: TGTGCCAGCAGTTTCAGGATCACAGATACGCAGTATTTT
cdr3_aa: CASSFRITDTQYF

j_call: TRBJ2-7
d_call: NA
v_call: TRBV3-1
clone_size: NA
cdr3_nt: TGTGCCAGCAGCCAAGCACCAGGATACGAGCAGTACTTC
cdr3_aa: CASSQAPGYEQYF

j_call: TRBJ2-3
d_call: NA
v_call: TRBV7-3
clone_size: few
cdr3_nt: TGTGCCAGCAGCATCCCACTAGGCACGCAGTATTTT
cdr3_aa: CASSIPLGTQYF

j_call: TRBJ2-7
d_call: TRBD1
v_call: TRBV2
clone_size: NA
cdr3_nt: TGTGCCAGCCAGGGACAGGGGGATTCCTACGAGCAGTACTTC
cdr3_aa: CASQGQGDSYEQYF

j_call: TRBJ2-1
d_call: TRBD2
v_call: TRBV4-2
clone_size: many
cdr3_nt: TGTGCCAGCAGCCAATTAGCGGGGGGGTACAATGAGCAGTTCTTC
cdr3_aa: CASSQLAGGYNEQFF

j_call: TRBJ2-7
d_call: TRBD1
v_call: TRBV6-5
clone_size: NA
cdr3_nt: TGTGCCAGCAGTTACTCGGAAGCAGGGGGTGACTACGAGCAGTACTTC
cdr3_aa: CASSYSEAGGDYEQYF

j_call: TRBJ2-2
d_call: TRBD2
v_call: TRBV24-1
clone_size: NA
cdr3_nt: TGTGCCACCAGTGACCGGGGGGGCACCGGGGAGCTGTTTTTT
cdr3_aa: CATSDRGGTGELFF

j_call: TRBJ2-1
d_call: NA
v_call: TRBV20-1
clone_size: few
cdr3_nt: TGCAGTGCTGTGGGGGATCGGGGATTTGAGCAGTTCTTC
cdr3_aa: CSAVGDRGFEQFF

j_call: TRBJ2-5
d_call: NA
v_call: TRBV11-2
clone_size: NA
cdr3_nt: TGTGCCAGCAGCACCACTTACAGGTTACAAGAGACCCAGTACTTC
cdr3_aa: CASSTTYRLQETQYF

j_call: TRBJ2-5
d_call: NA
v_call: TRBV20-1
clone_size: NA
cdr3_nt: TGCAGTGCTTGGGGGGGCGGGGCGTCAGAGACCCAGTACTTC
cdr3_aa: CSAWGGGASETQYF

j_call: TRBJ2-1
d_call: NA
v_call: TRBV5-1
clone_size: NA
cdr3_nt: TGCGCCAGCAGGCCGGGGCACAATGAGCAGTTCTTC
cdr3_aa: CASRPGHNEQFF

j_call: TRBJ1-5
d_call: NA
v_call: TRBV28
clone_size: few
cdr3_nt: TGTGCCAGCAGTTTATCCCTGACCCCCGGGGGCTATCAGCCCCAGCATTTT
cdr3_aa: CASSLSLTPGGYQPQHF

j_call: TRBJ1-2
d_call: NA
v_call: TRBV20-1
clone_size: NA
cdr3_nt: TGCAGTGCCAGGATCTATGGCTACACCTTC
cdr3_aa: CSARIYGYTF

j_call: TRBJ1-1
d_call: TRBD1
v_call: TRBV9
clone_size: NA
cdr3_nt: TGTGCCAGCAGCGGAGGGACAGGGTCAGATGCGAACACTGAAGCTTTCTTT
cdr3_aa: CASSGGTGSDANTEAFF

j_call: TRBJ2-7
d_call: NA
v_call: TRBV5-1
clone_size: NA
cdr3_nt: TGCGCCAGCAGCTTGGGCCTGCGCTACGAGCAGTACTTC
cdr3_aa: CASSLGLRYEQYF

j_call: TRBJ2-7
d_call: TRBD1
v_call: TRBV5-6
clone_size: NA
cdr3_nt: TGTGCCAGCAGCGACGGGACAGGGATCTACGAGCAGTACTTC
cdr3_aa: CASSDGTGIYEQYF

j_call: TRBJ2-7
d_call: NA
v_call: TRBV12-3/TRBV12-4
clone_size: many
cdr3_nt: TGTGCCAGCAGTTTTCCAGGAGACTACGAGCAGTACTTC
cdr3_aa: CASSFPGDYEQYF

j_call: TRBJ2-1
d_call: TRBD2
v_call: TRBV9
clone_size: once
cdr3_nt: TGTGCCAGCAGCTCCGGGGCGGGGGGGTTCTACAATGAGCAGTTCTTC
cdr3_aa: CASSSGAGGFYNEQFF

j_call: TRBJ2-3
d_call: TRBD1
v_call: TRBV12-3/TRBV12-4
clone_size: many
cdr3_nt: TGTGCCAGCAGTTGGACAGGGGGCGCACCAGATACGCAGTATTTT
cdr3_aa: CASSWTGGAPDTQYF

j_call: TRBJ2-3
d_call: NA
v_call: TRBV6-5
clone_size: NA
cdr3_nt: TGTGCCAGCAGTTACGAACCAGGGCCGCCGGATACGCAGTATTTT
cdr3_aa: CASSYEPGPPDTQYF

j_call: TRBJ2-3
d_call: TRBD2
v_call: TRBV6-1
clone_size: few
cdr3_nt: TGTGCCAGCAGATGGACTAGCGGGGGCACAGATACGCAGTATTTT
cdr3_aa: CASRWTSGGTDTQYF

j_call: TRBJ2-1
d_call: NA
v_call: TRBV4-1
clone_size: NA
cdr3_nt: TGCGCCAGCAGCCAAGAACCCGGAGTCGTCGGCGATGAGCAGTTCTTC
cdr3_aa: CASSQEPGVVGDEQFF

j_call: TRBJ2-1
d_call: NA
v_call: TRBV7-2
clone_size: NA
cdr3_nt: TGTGCCAGCAGCGCACCTCCGTTTCCTGAGCAGTTCTTC
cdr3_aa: CASSAPPFPEQFF

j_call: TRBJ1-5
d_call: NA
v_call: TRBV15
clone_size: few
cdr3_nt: TGTGCCACCAGCAGAGACAGCGGAGATCAGCCCCAGCATTTT
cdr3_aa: CATSRDSGDQPQHF

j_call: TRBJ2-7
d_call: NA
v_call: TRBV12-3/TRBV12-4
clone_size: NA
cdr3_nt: TGTGCCAGCAGTTTAGCGGGGACTCCATACGAGCAGTACTTC
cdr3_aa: CASSLAGTPYEQYF

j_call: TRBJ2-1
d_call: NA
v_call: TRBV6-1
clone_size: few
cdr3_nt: TGTGCCAGCAGTGAGGAACTGGCAGGTAGGCCCTACAATGAGCAGTTCTTC
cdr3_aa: CASSEELAGRPYNEQFF

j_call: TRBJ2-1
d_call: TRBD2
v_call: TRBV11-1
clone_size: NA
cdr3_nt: TGTGCCAGCAGCCTGACTAGCGGGGGGACCCTCCCGCGTTACAATGAGCAGTTCTTC
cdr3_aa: CASSLTSGGTLPRYNEQFF

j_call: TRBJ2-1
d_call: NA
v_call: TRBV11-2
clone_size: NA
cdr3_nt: TGTGCCAGCAGCCTGTTTAAACAGGCCTACAATGAGCAGTTCTTC
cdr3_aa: CASSLFKQAYNEQFF

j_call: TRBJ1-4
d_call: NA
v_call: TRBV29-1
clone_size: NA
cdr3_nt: TGCAGCGTTAGAAGGGGCGGTGAAAAACTGTTTTTT
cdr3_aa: CSVRRGGEKLFF